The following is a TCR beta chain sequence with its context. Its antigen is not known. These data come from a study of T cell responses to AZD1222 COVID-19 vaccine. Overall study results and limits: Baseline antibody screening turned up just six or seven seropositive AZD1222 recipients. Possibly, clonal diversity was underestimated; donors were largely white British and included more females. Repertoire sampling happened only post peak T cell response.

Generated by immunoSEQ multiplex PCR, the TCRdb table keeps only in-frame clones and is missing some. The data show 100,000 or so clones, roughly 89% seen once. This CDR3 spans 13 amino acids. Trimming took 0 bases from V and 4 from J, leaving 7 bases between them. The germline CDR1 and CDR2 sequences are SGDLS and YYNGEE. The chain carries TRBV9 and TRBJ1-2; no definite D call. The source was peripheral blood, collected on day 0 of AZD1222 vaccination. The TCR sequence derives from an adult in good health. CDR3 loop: CASSVDGLYGYTF. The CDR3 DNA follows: TGTGCCAGCAGCGTAGATGGCCTCTATGGCTACACCTTC.